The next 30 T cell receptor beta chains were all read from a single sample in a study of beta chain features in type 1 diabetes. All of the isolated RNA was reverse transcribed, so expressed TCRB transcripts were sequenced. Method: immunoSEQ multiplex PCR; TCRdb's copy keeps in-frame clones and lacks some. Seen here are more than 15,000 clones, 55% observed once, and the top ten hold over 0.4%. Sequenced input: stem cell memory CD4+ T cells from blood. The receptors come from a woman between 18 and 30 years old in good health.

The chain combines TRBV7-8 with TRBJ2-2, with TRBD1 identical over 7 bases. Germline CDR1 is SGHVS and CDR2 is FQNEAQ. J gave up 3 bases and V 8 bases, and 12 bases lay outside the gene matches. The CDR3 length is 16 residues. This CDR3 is CASGQQGIIDTGELFF. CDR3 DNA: TGTGCCAGCGGACAACAGGGGATCATAGACACCGGGGAGCTGTTTTTT.

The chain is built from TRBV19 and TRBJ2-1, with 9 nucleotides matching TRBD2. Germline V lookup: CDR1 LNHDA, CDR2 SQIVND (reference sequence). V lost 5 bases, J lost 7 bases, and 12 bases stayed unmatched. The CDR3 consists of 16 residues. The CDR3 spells CASSDAGGPGRNEQFF. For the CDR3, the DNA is TGTGCCAGTAGTGATGCGGGGGGGCCGGGGAGGAATGAGCAGTTCTTC.

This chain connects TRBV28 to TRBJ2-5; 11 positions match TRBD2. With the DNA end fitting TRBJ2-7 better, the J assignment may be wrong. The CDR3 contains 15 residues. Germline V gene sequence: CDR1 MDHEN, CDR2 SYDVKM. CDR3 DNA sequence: TGTGCCAGCAGTGTCGGGACTAGCGGTACCTACGAGCAGTACTTC. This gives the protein CASSVGTSGTYEQYF.

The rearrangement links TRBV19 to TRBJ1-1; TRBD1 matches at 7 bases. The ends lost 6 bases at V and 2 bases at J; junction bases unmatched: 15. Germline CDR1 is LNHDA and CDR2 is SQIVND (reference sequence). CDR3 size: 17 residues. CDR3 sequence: CASRSPPGQTINTEAFF. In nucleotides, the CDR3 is TGTGCCAGTAGATCGCCCCCGGGACAGACTATAAACACTGAAGCTTTCTTT. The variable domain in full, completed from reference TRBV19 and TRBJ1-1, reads DGGITQSPKYLFRKEGQNVTLSCEQNLNHDAMYWYRQDPGQGLRLIYYSQIVNDFQKGDIAEGYSVSREKKESFPLTVTSAQKNPTAFYLCASRSPPGQTINTEAFFGQGTRLTVV.

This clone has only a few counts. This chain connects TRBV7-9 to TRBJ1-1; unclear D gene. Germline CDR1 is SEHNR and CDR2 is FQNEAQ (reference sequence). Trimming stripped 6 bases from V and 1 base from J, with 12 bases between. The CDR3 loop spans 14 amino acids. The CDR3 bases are TGTGCCAGCAGGTCGGGAGACACGAACACTGAAGCTTTCTTT. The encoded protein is CASRSGDTNTEAFF.

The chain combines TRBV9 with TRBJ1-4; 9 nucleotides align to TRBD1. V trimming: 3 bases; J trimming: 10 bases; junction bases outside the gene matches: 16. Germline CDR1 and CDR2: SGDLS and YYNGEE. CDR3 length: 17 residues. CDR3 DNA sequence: TGTGCCAGCAGCGGGGACAGGGAGGCCCCCCTCGGGGGAAAACTGTTTTTT. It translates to CASSGDREAPLGGKLFF.

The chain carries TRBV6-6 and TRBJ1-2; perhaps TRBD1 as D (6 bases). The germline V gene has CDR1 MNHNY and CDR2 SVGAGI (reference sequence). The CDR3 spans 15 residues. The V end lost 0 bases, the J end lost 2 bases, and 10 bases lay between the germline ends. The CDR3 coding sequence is TGTGCCAGCAGTTACTCTACAGGGCCAAACTATGGCTACACCTTC. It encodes CASSYSTGPNYGYTF.

CDR3 amino acids: CASSLAWDRGGYTF. For the CDR3, the DNA is TGTGCCAGCAGCTTAGCGTGGGACAGAGGCGGCTACACCTTC. V usage is TRBV7-9 and J usage is TRBJ1-2; 7 bases align to TRBD1. The CDR3 runs 14 residues. Germline V gene sequence: CDR1 SEHNR, CDR2 FQNEAQ (reference sequence). The V and J ends lost 0 bases and 8 bases, in that order; junction bases with no gene match: 6.

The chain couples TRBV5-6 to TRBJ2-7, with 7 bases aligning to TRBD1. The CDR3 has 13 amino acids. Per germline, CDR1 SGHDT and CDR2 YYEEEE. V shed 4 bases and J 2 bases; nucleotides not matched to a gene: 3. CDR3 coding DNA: TGTGCCAGCAGCCTGGACAGGACCTACGAGCAGTACTTC. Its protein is CASSLDRTYEQYF.

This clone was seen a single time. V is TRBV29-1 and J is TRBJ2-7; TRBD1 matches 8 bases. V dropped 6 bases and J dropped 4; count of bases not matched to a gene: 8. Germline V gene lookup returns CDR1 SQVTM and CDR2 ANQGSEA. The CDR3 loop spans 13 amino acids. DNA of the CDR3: TGCAGCGTCCGCCAGGGGGCGGGATACGAGCAGTACTTC. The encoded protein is CSVRQGAGYEQYF.

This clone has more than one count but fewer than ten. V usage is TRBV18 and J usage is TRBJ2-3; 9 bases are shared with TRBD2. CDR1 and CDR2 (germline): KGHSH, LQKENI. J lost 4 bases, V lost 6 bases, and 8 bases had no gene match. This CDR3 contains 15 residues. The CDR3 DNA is TGTGCCAGCTCCCTGGATAGCGGGAGCGCAGATACGCAGTATTTT. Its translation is CASSLDSGSADTQYF.

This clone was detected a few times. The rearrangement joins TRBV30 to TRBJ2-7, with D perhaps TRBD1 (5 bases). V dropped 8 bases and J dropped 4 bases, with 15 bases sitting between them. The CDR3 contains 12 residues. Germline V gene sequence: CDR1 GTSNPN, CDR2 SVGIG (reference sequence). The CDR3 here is CALMGPGYEQYF. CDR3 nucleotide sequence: TGTGCCCTCATGGGGCCCGGGTACGAGCAGTACTTC.

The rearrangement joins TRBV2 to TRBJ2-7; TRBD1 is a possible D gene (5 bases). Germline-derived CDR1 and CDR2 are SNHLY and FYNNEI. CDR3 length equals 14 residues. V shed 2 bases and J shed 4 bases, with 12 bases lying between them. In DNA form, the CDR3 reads TGTGCCAGCAGTGAACAGGGCAAAAGATACGAGCAGTACTTC. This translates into CASSEQGKRYEQYF.

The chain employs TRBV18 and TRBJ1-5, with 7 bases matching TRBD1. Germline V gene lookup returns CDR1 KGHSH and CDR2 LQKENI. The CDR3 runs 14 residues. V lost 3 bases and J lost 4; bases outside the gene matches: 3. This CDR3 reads CASSPDRANQPQHF. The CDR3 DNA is TGTGCCAGCTCACCCGACAGGGCTAATCAGCCCCAGCATTTT.

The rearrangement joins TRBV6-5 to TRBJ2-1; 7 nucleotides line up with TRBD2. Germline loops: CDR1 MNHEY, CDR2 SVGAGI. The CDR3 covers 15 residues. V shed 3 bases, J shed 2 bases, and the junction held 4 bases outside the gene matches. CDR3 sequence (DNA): TGTGCCAGCAGTTATCAGCGGGGCGCCTACAATGAGCAGTTCTTC. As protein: CASSYQRGAYNEQFF.

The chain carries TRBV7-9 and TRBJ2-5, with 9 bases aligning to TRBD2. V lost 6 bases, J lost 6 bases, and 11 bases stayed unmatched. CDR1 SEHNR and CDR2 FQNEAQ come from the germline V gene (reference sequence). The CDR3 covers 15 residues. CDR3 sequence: CASSVGLADLKTQYF. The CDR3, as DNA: TGTGCCAGCAGTGTGGGACTAGCTGATTTAAAGACCCAGTACTTC.

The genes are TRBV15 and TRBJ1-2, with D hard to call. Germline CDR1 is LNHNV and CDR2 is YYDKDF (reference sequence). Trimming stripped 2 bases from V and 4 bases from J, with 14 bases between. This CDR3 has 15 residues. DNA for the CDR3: TGTGCCACCAGCAGACCCAGCGGCACTCCCTATGGCTACACCTTC. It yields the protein CATSRPSGTPYGYTF.

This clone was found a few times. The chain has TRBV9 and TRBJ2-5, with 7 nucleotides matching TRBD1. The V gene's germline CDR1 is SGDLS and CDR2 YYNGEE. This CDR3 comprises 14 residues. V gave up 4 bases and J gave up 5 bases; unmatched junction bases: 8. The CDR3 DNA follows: TGTGCCAGCAGCTGGACAGGTCTGGGGGAGACCCAGTACTTC. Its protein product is CASSWTGLGETQYF.

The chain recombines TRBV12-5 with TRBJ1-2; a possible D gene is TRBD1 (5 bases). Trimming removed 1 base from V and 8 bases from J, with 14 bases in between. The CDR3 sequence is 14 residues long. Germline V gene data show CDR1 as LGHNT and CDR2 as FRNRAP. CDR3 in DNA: TGTGCTAGTGGTTTGGGACAGCTCGCTATGGGCTACACCTTC. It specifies CASGLGQLAMGYTF.

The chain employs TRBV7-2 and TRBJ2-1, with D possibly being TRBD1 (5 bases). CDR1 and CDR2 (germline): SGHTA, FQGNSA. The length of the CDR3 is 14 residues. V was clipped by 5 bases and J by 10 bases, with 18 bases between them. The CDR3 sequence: CASSLGPAGNEQFF. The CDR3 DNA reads TGTGCCAGCAGCCTCGGGCCGGCAGGGAACGAGCAGTTCTTC.

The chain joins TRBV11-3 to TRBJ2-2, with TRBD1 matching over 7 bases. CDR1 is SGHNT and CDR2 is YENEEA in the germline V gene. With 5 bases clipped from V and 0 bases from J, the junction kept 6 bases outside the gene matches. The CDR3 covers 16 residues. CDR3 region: CASSPWQGANTGELFF. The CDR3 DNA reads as TGTGCCAGCAGCCCATGGCAGGGGGCGAACACCGGGGAGCTGTTTTTT. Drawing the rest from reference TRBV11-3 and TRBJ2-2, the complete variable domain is EAGVVQSPRYKIIEKKQPVAFWCNPISGHNTLYWYLQNLGQGPELLIRYENEEAVDDSQLPKDRFSAERLKGVDSTLKIQPAELGDSAVYLCASSPWQGANTGELFFGEGSRLTVL.

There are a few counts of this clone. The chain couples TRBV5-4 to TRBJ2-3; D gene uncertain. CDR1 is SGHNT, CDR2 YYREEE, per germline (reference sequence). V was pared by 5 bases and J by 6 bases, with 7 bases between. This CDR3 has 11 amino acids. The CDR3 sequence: CASRTLDTQYF. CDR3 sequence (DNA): TGTGCCAGCAGGACTCTCGATACGCAGTATTTT.

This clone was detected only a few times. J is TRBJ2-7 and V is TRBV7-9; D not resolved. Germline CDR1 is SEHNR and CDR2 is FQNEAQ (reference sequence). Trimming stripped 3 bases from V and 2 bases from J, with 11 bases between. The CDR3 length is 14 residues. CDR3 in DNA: TGTGCCAGCAGCTTTTACAACAGACCCTACGAGCAGTACTTC. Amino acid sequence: CASSFYNRPYEQYF.

This CDR3 is CASSLRQGGTEAFF. For the CDR3, the DNA is TGCGCCAGCAGCTTGCGCCAGGGGGGCACTGAAGCTTTCTTT. This chain joins TRBV5-1 and TRBJ1-1; TRBD1 matches 7 bases. This CDR3 is built from 14 residues. Per the germline V gene, CDR1 is SGHRS and CDR2 is YFSETQ. After removal of 1 base from V and 4 bases from J, the junction contained 4 bases not matched to a gene.

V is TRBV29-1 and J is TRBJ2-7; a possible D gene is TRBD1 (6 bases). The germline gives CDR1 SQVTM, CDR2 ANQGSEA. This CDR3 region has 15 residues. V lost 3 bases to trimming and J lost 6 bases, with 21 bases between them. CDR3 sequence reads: CSVETPRGPSGEQYF. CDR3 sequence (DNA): TGCAGCGTTGAGACCCCCAGGGGACCAAGTGGCGAGCAGTACTTC.

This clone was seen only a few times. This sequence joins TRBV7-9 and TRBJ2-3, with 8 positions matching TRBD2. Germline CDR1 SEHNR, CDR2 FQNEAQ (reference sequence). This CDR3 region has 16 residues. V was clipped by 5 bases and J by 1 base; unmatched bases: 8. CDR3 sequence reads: CASSGPGRERTDTQYF. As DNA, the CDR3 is TGTGCCAGCAGCGGGCCCGGGAGGGAGCGCACAGATACGCAGTATTTT.

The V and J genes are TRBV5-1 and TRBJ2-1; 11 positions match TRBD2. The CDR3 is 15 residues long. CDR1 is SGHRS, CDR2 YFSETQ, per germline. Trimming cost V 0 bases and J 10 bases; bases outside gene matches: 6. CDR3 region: CASSLDTSGGLEQFF. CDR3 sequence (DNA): TGCGCCAGCAGCTTGGATACTAGCGGGGGTTTGGAGCAGTTCTTC.

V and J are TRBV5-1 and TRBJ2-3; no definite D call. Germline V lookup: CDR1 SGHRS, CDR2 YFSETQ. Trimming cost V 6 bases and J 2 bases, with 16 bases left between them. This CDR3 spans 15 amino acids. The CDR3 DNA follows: TGCGCCAGCAAACCGGGTCTCAGTATCACAGATACGCAGTATTTT. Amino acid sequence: CASKPGLSITDTQYF.

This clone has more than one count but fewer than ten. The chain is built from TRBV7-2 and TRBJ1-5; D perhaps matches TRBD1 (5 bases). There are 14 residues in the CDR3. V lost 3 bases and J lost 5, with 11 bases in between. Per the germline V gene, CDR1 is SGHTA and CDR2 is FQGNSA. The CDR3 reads CASSFGRVHQPQHF. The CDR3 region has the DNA TGTGCCAGCAGCTTTGGCAGGGTCCATCAGCCCCAGCATTTT. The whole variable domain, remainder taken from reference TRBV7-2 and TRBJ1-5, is GAGVSQSPSNKVTEKGKDVELRCDPISGHTALYWYRQSLGQGLEFLIYFQGNSAPDKSGLPSDRFSAERTGGSVSTLTIQRTQQEDSAVYLCASSFGRVHQPQHFGDGTRLSIL.

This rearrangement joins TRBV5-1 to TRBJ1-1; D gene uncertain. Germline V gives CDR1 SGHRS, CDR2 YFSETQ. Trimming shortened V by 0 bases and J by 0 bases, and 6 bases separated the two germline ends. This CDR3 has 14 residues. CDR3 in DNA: TGCGCCAGCAGCTTGGACTCTGTGAACACTGAAGCTTTCTTT. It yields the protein CASSLDSVNTEAFF.